The T cell receptor beta chain described here comes from a study of blood T cell repertoires in COVID-19 (dated by TCRdb to the early 2020s). About the study as a whole: Collaborator samples came from the United States, Italy and Spain and covered acute and convalescent phases of COVID-19. The prospective study material was composed of cDNA or gDNA derived from T cells, B-cell-depleted T cells, or PBMCs. The dataset comprised deeply sampled blood TCRbeta repertoires from subjects exposed to, actively infected with, or recovered from COVID-19. The repertoires were released in a freely available public database intended as a resource for research on the immune response to SARS-CoV-2. The samples were drawn from two sources: the first 160 participants of the ongoing ImmuneRACE study, and 1,200 or so subjects contributed by 6 global collaborators. Nearly every sample came with metadata listing a de-identified subject ID, COVID-19 status, age in years and sex. Where HLA class I and class II types were available, the types were taken from metadata supplied by the sample provider, not from assay-based typing.

Remarks on this clone: Its binding antigen is unknown. No much larger clonotype is one base removed from it; base qualities were not supplied.

Paper-wide results and their limitations: The quantity of clinical and demographic metadata differed by source and by participant and was supplied without curation.

Participants in the prospective study were aged roughly 18 to 100 years, lived in some 24 United States geographic areas, and enrolled through a virtual design. Cohort assignment in the prospective study relied on participant-reported clinical history from a screening survey and a study questionnaire. For ImmuneRACE Cohort 3, a participant was defined as recovered based on two consecutive negative NP/OP PCR tests, clearance by a healthcare professional, or resolution of symptoms. Each participant in the prospective study had whole blood, serum and a nasopharyngeal or oropharyngeal swab collected by mobile phlebotomists. Prospective study participants could optionally give additional blood draws and questionnaires over a roughly 2-month period. Before DNA extraction, prospective study blood samples were shipped either frozen or at room temperature. TCRbeta CDR3 regions were amplified from genomic DNA by means of the immunoSEQ Assay, a bias-controlled multiplex PCR. Processing in the source paper ran as follows. Nucleated cell counts per sample were estimated from amplification of reference gene primers within the assay. Sequence reads were collapsed and filtered to measure the absolute abundance of every unique TCRbeta CDR3 rearrangement. Productive Simpson clonality was computed per sample as the square root of Simpson's diversity index over productive rearrangements. Not all clones reach the TCRdb copy of this immuneACCESS table, which keeps in-frame sequences only. Checked studies attribute under half of the gap to unresolved V genes and leave the rest unexplained. From that table come the V and J calls and clone size; the DNA was used to work out D and trimming. This sample holds 250,000 to 400,000 clones; over 85% were observed only once. Around 2.5% of the sample comes from the top ten.

The receptor comes from a man aged 55 to 70 who had recovered from COVID-19. Input material: PBMCs or T cells enriched from blood (not recorded which).

CDR3 protein: CASSSDRGLTEAFF. DNA sequence: TGTGCCAGCAGCTCCGACAGGGGGCTGACTGAAGCTTTCTTT. This sequence uses TRBV7-2 and TRBJ1-1, with TRBD1 matching 10 junction bases. Unmatched junction bases come to 4, with V trimmed by 4 bases and J by 5 bases. Reading the germline V gene gives CDR1 SGHTA and CDR2 FQGNSA. CDR3 length: 14 amino acids, cysteine to phenylalanine. The read is trimmed to its CDR3 DNA, 42 bases read in frame from base 1. Where the CDR3 stops, the reference TRBV7-2 and TRBJ1-1 genes take over; the full variable domain is GAGVSQSPSNKVTEKGKDVELRCDPISGHTALYWYRQSLGQGLEFLIYFQGNSAPDKSGLPSDRFSAERTGGSVSTLTIQRTQQEDSAVYLCASSSDRGLTEAFFGQGTRLTVV.